Below are 23 T cell receptor beta chains sequenced from a single sample in a study of blood T cell repertoires in COVID-19. Sequencing was performed with immunoSEQ multiplex PCR; in TCRdb, only in-frame clones are kept and a portion is missing. Of 200,000 to 250,000 clones in the sample, about nine tenths were seen once. Sequenced: peripheral blood. The receptors were sampled from a woman between 45 and 60 years old with acute or convalescent COVID-19.

V usage is TRBV7-9 and J usage is TRBJ1-1; TRBD1 might be the D (6 bases). This CDR3 comprises 13 residues. Germline assignment: CDR1 SEHNR and CDR2 FQNEAQ (reference sequence). The V and J ends lost 2 bases and 11 bases respectively, with 15 bases between them. CDR3 nucleotide sequence: TGTGCCAGCAGCTTACAGGGGTCGGGCTTGGCTTTCTTT. Its protein is CASSLQGSGLAFF.

The rearrangement uses TRBV11-2 and TRBJ1-2; D not certain. Germline-derived CDR1 and CDR2 are SGHAT and FQNNGV. This CDR3 spans 13 amino acids. The ends were cut back, 1 base at V and 7 bases at J, with 10 bases in the middle. The CDR3, as DNA: TGTGCCAGCAGCTTAGTCAGTGATGGTGGCTACACCTTC. The encoded protein is CASSLVSDGGYTF.

The chain employs TRBV30 and TRBJ2-7; 9 bases fit TRBD2. CDR1 and CDR2 from the germline V gene are GTSNPN and SVGIG (reference sequence). This CDR3 is 15 amino acids long. Germline trimming cut 7 bases from V and 6 bases from J; bases unmatched to any gene: 16. CDR3 bases: TGTGCCTTCTCCGGCGGGGGGGCGTTTGGGCGCGAGCAGTACTTC. Protein: CAFSGGGAFGREQYF.

This chain joins TRBV4-3 and TRBJ2-5, with 8 bases lining up with TRBD1. Germline loops: CDR1 LGHNA, CDR2 YSLEER. The CDR3 totals 13 residues. The trim removed 4 bases at V and 5 bases at J, leaving 3 bases unmatched. The CDR3 bases are TGCGCCAGCAGCCGAAACAGGGGGGAGACCCAGTACTTC. Translation gives CASSRNRGETQYF.

CDR3 nucleotides: TGTGCCAGCAGATTCACTACCACGAACACCGGGGAGCTGTTTTTT. It translates to CASRFTTTNTGELFF. V gene TRBV6-5 combines with J gene TRBJ2-2; D remains unclear. Germline V lookup: CDR1 MNHEY, CDR2 SVGAGI. This CDR3 region has 15 residues. V dropped 6 bases and J dropped 0 bases, with 11 bases sitting between them.

The rearrangement joins TRBV7-9 to TRBJ1-1; D gene ambiguous. The CDR3 extends over 14 amino acids. Looked up from germline, CDR1 is SEHNR and CDR2 is FQNEAQ (reference sequence). V was trimmed by 5 bases and J by 2 bases, leaving 12 bases between them. CDR3 DNA: TGTGCCAGCAGCCTATACGAGGAAAACACTGAAGCTTTCTTT. It is translated as CASSLYEENTEAFF.

The chain employs TRBV6-2 or TRBV6-3 and TRBJ2-3; 7 nucleotides align to TRBD2. This CDR3 has 20 amino acids. CDR1 and CDR2 (germline): MNHEY, SVGEGT. With V trimmed by 6 bases and J by 7 bases, 28 bases remained unmatched. CDR3 sequence (DNA): TGTGCCAGCAGCCGAAAGGACCCTTTTTTGGGGGAGGGCCCAGTTAATACGCAGTATTTT. It translates to CASSRKDPFLGEGPVNTQYF.

The V and J genes are TRBV2 and TRBJ1-2, with 7 positions matching TRBD1. From germline, CDR1 is SNHLY and CDR2 FYNNEI. The CDR3 has 15 residues. The trim removed 8 bases at V and 4 bases at J, leaving 13 bases unmatched. CDR3 residues: CASSGGQESTYGYTF. CDR3 bases: TGTGCCAGCTCTGGCGGACAGGAATCTACCTATGGCTACACCTTC.

The J gene is TRBJ1-1, the V gene TRBV18; 7 nucleotides match TRBD1. The germline CDR1 and CDR2 sequences are KGHSH and LQKENI. Germline trimming cut 2 bases from V and 6 bases from J; bases unmatched to any gene: 3. This CDR3 spans 13 amino acids. This CDR3 reads CASSPIQGSEAFF. The CDR3 DNA follows: TGTGCCAGCTCACCAATACAGGGGTCTGAAGCTTTCTTT.

CDR3 in amino acids: CASSYGTSGGFYEQYF. CDR3 coding DNA: TGTGCCAGCAGTTACGGGACTAGCGGGGGGTTCTACGAGCAGTACTTC. V and J are TRBV6-2 or TRBV6-3 and TRBJ2-7; 15 nucleotides match TRBD2. From germline, CDR1 is MNHEY and CDR2 SVGEGT. This CDR3 contains 16 residues. The trim removed 2 bases at V and 3 bases at J, leaving 2 bases unmatched.

The sample holds a few counts of this clone. This chain connects TRBV10-3 to TRBJ1-1; D remains unclear. Germline lookup yields CDR1 ENHRY and CDR2 SYGVKD. V was clipped by 10 bases and J by 3 bases, with 15 bases between them. CDR3 length: 13 residues. CDR3 residues: CATCLEADTEAFF. The CDR3 coding sequence is TGTGCCACGTGTCTAGAGGCAGACACTGAAGCTTTCTTT.

J is TRBJ2-7 and V is TRBV19, with D perhaps TRBD1 (5 bases). The CDR3 is 14 amino acids. The germline V gene encodes CDR1 LNHDA and CDR2 SQIVND (reference sequence). Trimming took off 3 bases at V and 4 bases at J, with 13 bases between the two ends. CDR3 residues: CASSISREGYEQYF. CDR3 DNA sequence: TGTGCCAGTAGTATTAGCAGGGAAGGTTACGAGCAGTACTTC.

The chain employs TRBV3-1 (or the pseudogene TRBV3-2) and TRBJ2-2, with D unclear. V shed 4 bases and J shed 5 bases, with 11 bases lying between them. The CDR3 is made up of 14 amino acids. Germline lookup yields CDR1 LGHDT and CDR2 YNNKEL (reference sequence). The CDR3 sequence: CASSRDVGTGELFF. Written as DNA, the CDR3 is TGTGCCAGCAGCCGAGATGTCGGGACCGGGGAGCTGTTTTTT.

This clone was detected only once. J is TRBJ2-3 and V is TRBV5-1; 14 bases are shared with TRBD2. V lost 2 bases, J lost 6 bases, and 5 bases stayed unmatched. Germline V CDR1 and CDR2: SGHRS, YFSETQ. This CDR3 is 16 amino acids long. DNA for the CDR3: TGCGCCAGCAGCTTTGGACTAGCGGGGGGCGGGGATACGCAGTATTTT. Its protein product is CASSFGLAGGGDTQYF.

This clone was detected only a few times. The rearrangement links TRBV19 to TRBJ2-2, with D perhaps matching TRBD1 (6 bases). The CDR3 consists of 16 residues. V lost 5 bases to trimming and J lost 3 bases, with 16 bases between them. Germline values: CDR1 LNHDA, CDR2 SQIVND (reference sequence). CDR3 coding DNA: TGTGCCAGTAGTGCCCACAGGGCTATGGACACCGGGGAGCTGTTTTTT. This sequence encodes CASSAHRAMDTGELFF.

This chain links TRBV30 with TRBJ2-7; 8 nucleotides match TRBD1. V gave up 1 base and J gave up 5 bases; unmatched junction bases: 7. Germline lookup yields CDR1 GTSNPN and CDR2 SVGIG (reference sequence). This CDR3 contains 14 residues. The DNA for the CDR3 is TGTGCCTGGAGTGGGCAGGGGGCATTGGACGAGCAGTACTTC. Translated, it gives CAWSGQGALDEQYF.

Only one count was recorded for this clone. The chain carries TRBV6-5 and TRBJ1-1, with D unresolved. The CDR3 sequence is 14 residues long. In germline, CDR1 is MNHEY, CDR2 SVGAGI. Trimming pared 7 bases from V and 0 bases from J, leaving 12 bases between. The DNA for the CDR3 is TGTGCCAGCAAAATGGGTGAGGTGAACACTGAAGCTTTCTTT. Translation gives CASKMGEVNTEAFF.

The V call is TRBV5-4, the J call TRBJ2-1; 11 bases align to TRBD2. J gave up 10 bases and V 4 bases, and 1 base lay outside the gene matches. CDR3 length: 12 residues. Germline CDR1 and CDR2: SGHNT and YYREEE (reference sequence). CDR3 sequence reads: CASSGTSGEQFF. For the CDR3, the DNA is TGTGCCAGCAGCGGGACTAGCGGCGAGCAGTTCTTC.

The chain links TRBV10-1 to TRBJ2-1; TRBD2 agrees at 11 bases. Germline CDR1 is WNHNN and CDR2 is SYGVQD (reference sequence). This CDR3 comprises 15 residues. The J segment lost 5 bases and the V segment lost 4 bases, leaving 4 bases of the junction unmatched. CDR3 DNA sequence: TGCGCCAGCAGTGGGTCGACTAGCGGGAACAATGAGCAGTTCTTC. This translates into CASSGSTSGNNEQFF.

The chain links TRBV7-9 to TRBJ2-4, with D possibly matching TRBD1 (6 bases). This CDR3 has 18 amino acids. Germline V gives CDR1 SEHNR, CDR2 FQNEAQ (reference sequence). Trimming shortened V by 2 bases and J by 0 bases, and 17 bases separated the two germline ends. CDR3 amino acids: CASSLYGIRGQAKNIQYF. CDR3 nucleotide sequence: TGTGCCAGCAGCTTATACGGTATTCGGGGACAAGCCAAAAACATTCAGTACTTC.

The V gene is TRBV10-2, the J gene TRBJ2-7, with 10 bases that match TRBD1. Trimming removed 6 bases from V and 3 bases from J; junction bases left unmatched: 8. Germline CDR1 and CDR2: WSHSY and SAAADI. CDR3 length: 15 residues. CDR3 DNA: TGCGCCAGCAGGGCCGGGACAGGGGCGTTCTACGAGCAGTACTTC. Translating gives CASRAGTGAFYEQYF.

The chain combines TRBV3-1 (or the pseudogene TRBV3-2) with TRBJ2-3, with 9 bases matching TRBD2. Trimming cost V 1 base and J 3 bases; bases outside gene matches: 5. This CDR3 is 16 amino acids long. CDR1 and CDR2 from the germline V gene are LGHDT and YNNKEL (reference sequence). Here the CDR3 DNA reads TGTGCCAGCAGCCAAGCTTATAGCGGGGGTACAGATACGCAGTATTTT. Amino acids: CASSQAYSGGTDTQYF.

This clone was found once. This sequence joins TRBV30 and TRBJ2-3, with TRBD2 matching 9 bases. CDR3 length: 13 amino acids. V was pared by 8 bases and J by 4 bases, with 7 bases of the junction left unmatched. Germline V CDR1 and CDR2: GTSNPN, SVGIG (reference sequence). As DNA, the CDR3 is TGTGCCGTCGGGGCGGGAGGGCCAGATACGCAGTATTTT. Its translation: CAVGAGGPDTQYF.